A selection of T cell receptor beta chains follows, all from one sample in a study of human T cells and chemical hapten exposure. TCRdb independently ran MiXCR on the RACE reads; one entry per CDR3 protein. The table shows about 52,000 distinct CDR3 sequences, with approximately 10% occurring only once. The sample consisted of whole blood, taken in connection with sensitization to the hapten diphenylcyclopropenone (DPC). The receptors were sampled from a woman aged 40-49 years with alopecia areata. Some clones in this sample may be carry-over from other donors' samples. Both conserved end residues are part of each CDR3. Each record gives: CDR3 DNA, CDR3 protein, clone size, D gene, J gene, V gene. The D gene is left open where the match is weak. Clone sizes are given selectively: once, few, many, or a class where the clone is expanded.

TGTGCCAGCAGCTTAAGGCGGACTGAAGCTTTCTTT CASSLRRTEAFF - - TRBJ1-1 TRBV11-2
TGTGCCAGCCGCCCCAGGAATAATTCACCCCTCCACTTT CASRPRNNSPLHF many - TRBJ1-6 TRBV12-3/TRBV12-4
TGCAGTGCTAGAGATCAGGGGAATACGCAGTATTTT CSARDQGNTQYF - - TRBJ2-3 TRBV20-1
TGCGCCAGCAGCCAAGTGCTAGGGCAGGGGATCCTGCCCCAGCATTTT CASSQVLGQGILPQHF many - TRBJ1-5 TRBV4-3
TGCAGCGTTGTCCTTGGGGGGACAGCCTACGAGCAGTACTTC CSVVLGGTAYEQYF - - TRBJ2-7 TRBV29-1
TGTGCCAGCAGCTTTTCCGACAGGGAGTACGAGCAGTACTTC CASSFSDREYEQYF many TRBD1 TRBJ2-7 TRBV7-9
TGTGCCAGCACTCTTGGGATATCTGAAGCTTTCTTT CASTLGISEAFF many - TRBJ1-1 TRBV6-1
TGTGCCAGCACGCCATCCGTACACAGGGGACCGATCCAAGAGACCCAGTACTTC CASTPSVHRGPIQETQYF - TRBD1 TRBJ2-5 TRBV12-3/TRBV12-4
TGTGCCAGCAGCAACTATGGAGAAGCTTTCTTT CASSNYGEAFF few - TRBJ1-1 TRBV28
TGTGCCAGCTCACCACCCTACAGGGAAGACTATGGCTACACCTTC CASSPPYREDYGYTF - - TRBJ1-2 TRBV18
TGCGCCAGCAGCTTGGACGGTACCTACGAGCAGTACTTC CASSLDGTYEQYF - - TRBJ2-7 TRBV5-1
TGCAGCGTTGAGGGACAGCCCGGAGAGACCCAGTACTTC CSVEGQPGETQYF - TRBD1 TRBJ2-5 TRBV29-1
TGCGCCAGCAGCTCCCTGGACAGAACCTTAGACGATGGCTACACCTTC CASSSLDRTLDDGYTF few - TRBJ1-2 TRBV5-1
TGTGCCAGCAGCTTGGACAGGGGTCTCCGGTCTAGGCAGTACTTC CASSLDRGLRSRQYF - TRBD1 TRBJ2-7 TRBV7-7
TGCAGCGTTGCCCCGGACAGGGGGACCACTGAAGCTTTCTTT CSVAPDRGTTEAFF once TRBD1 TRBJ1-1 TRBV29-1
TGTGCCAGCAGCCAAGGACTAGCGGGATTCAACAATGAGCAGTTCTTC CASSQGLAGFNNEQFF many TRBD2 TRBJ2-1 TRBV7-3
TGTGCCAGCAGCTCGGGACATGGCGGCGGCACTGAAGCTTTCTTT CASSSGHGGGTEAFF - - TRBJ1-1 TRBV7-6
TGCAGTGCTGGCCCCCTGACTGAAGCTTTCTTT CSAGPLTEAFF - - TRBJ1-1 TRBV20-1
TGTGCCAGCAGTGCTAGGGATCACCAGCCCCAGCATTTT CASSARDHQPQHF - - TRBJ1-5 TRBV6-2/TRBV6-3
TGCAGCGTTGACGAACCGAAGCAGTTCTTC CSVDEPKQFF - - TRBJ2-1 TRBV29-1
TGTGCCAGCAGCTCGAGGGGCACTGAAGCTTTCTTT CASSSRGTEAFF - - TRBJ1-1 TRBV6-5
TGTGCCAGCAGCCTCCGGGGGGGTGCTGAAGCTTTCTTT CASSLRGGAEAFF - - TRBJ1-1 TRBV3-1
TGTGCCAGCAGCTTAGCTATGGCGAGCTCCTACAATGAGCAGTTCTTC CASSLAMASSYNEQFF many - TRBJ2-1 TRBV7-6
TGTGCCAGCAGCCGTCACTACGAGCAGTACTTC CASSRHYEQYF - - TRBJ2-7 TRBV3-1
TGTGCCAGCACTGACGGAGGGGGGGGTGAAAAACTGTTTTTT CASTDGGGGEKLFF many - TRBJ1-4 TRBV28
TGTGCCAGCAGCTTATCAGGGGGCTTGAACACTGAAGCTTTCTTT CASSLSGGLNTEAFF few TRBD1 TRBJ1-1 TRBV7-9
TGCGCCAGCAGCCAAGATTCCAACAGGGCAGATACGCAGTATTTT CASSQDSNRADTQYF - - TRBJ2-3 TRBV4-3
TGTGCCAGCAGTTACTTAGCGGACCCCACAGATACGCAGTATTTT CASSYLADPTDTQYF - - TRBJ2-3 TRBV6-5
TGTGCCAGCAGGCGGGAGTATAACACCGGGGAGCTGTTTTTT CASRREYNTGELFF few TRBD2 TRBJ2-2 TRBV27
TGTGCCAGCAGCGCACGACGGAGCACAGATACGCAGTATTTT CASSARRSTDTQYF many - TRBJ2-3 TRBV7-2
TGCGCCAGCAGCTTCTCCCCCCTGAGGACTAGCGGGCATACAGATACGCAGTATTTT CASSFSPLRTSGHTDTQYF - TRBD2 TRBJ2-3 TRBV5-1
TGTGCCAGCAGCCGAGCCCCCGGGCTAGCGGGGGCAACTAGCACAGATACGCAGTATTTT CASSRAPGLAGATSTDTQYF few TRBD2 TRBJ2-3 TRBV7-2
TGTGCCAGCAGCTTGAGCGGGACAACCTACGAGCAGTACTTC CASSLSGTTYEQYF many - TRBJ2-7 TRBV7-2
TGTGCCAGCAGTTTCCAGAACATGAACACTGAAGCTTTCTTT CASSFQNMNTEAFF medium-sized - TRBJ1-1 TRBV28
TGTGCCAGCAGCTTGGGTGCGGGGGACTCTGGAAACACCATATATTTT CASSLGAGDSGNTIYF few - TRBJ1-3 TRBV7-9
TGTGCCAGCAGCTTCACAGGGCTTAATTCACCCCTCCACTTT CASSFTGLNSPLHF - - TRBJ1-6 TRBV7-2